Shown below are 29 T cell receptor beta chains from a single sample sequenced in a study of blood T cells in healthy people across ages. Then a second PCR, running about 6 to 11 cycles, was carried out with a sample-barcoded 5' primer and a J-beta primer mix. MiXCR, applied by TCRdb to the 5' RACE reads, yields one record per CDR3 protein. The repertoire holds approximately 1,700,000 distinct CDR3 sequences, with approximately 39% as singletons. The sequenced material came from blood. Receptors originate from a human donor in good health.

This clonotype has a single count. The chain couples TRBV5-1 to TRBJ1-1, with 9 positions matching TRBD1. V gave up 10 bases and J gave up 1 base; unmatched junction bases: 14. The CDR3 has 16 amino acids. Germline V gene data show CDR1 as SGHRS and CDR2 as YFSETQ. The CDR3 is CASHRGQGVENTEAFF. The CDR3 coding sequence is TGCGCCTCCCACCGGGGACAGGGAGTAGAGAACACTGAAGCTTTCTTT.

V usage is TRBV4-3 and J usage is TRBJ2-7; D uncertain. CDR1 and CDR2 from the germline V gene are LGHNA and YSLEER. The CDR3 runs 15 residues. The V end was cut by 0 bases, the J end by 3 bases, with 12 bases between. The CDR3 DNA sequence: TGCGCCAGCAGCCAAGATGACACGGGTTTCTACGAGCAGTACTTC. Translation: CASSQDDTGFYEQYF.

This clonotype was counted between two and nine times. The chain combines TRBV20-1 with TRBJ2-6; possible D gene TRBD1, 6 bases. The CDR3 is made up of 15 amino acids. Germline CDR1 DFQATT, CDR2 SNEGSKA (reference sequence). V was trimmed by 4 bases and J by 0 bases, leaving 10 bases between them. The CDR3: CSATRGSSGANVLTF. CDR3 bases: TGCAGTGCTACGAGGGGGAGCTCTGGGGCCAACGTCCTGACTTTC.

Ten or more counts support this clonotype. The rearrangement links TRBV29-1 to TRBJ2-7; 8 bases agree with TRBD1. This CDR3 contains 12 residues. The V gene end was trimmed by 6 bases and the J gene end by 3 bases; junction bases not matched to a gene: 4. CDR1 and CDR2 (germline): SQVTM, ANQGSEA. CDR3 nucleotides: TGCAGCGTCCTAACAGGGGGCTACGAGCAGTACTTC. Translated: CSVLTGGYEQYF.

This sequence joins TRBV7-2 and TRBJ2-1, with a weak D call TRBD2 (5 bases). Germline CDR1 SGHTA, CDR2 FQGNSA. This CDR3 comprises 13 residues. V was trimmed by 2 bases and J by 9 bases, leaving 11 bases between them. CDR3 residues: CASSLSGGSEQFF. The CDR3 nucleotides are TGTGCCAGCAGCTTAAGCGGTGGGAGTGAGCAGTTCTTC.

This clonotype was recorded a few times. The chain joins TRBV20-1 to TRBJ2-1, with 8 nucleotides matching TRBD2. CDR3 length: 19 amino acids. Per the germline V gene, CDR1 is DFQATT and CDR2 is SNEGSKA (reference sequence). V gave up 2 bases and J gave up 0 bases; unmatched junction bases: 15. Here the CDR3 reads CSARFPAGRGASSYNEQFF. DNA for the CDR3: TGCAGTGCTAGATTCCCGGCGGGGCGGGGGGCGAGCTCCTACAATGAGCAGTTCTTC.

V is TRBV2 and J is TRBJ1-1, with TRBD1 as a possible D gene (6 bases). The CDR3 covers 15 residues. Looked up from germline, CDR1 is SNHLY and CDR2 is FYNNEI. V lost 2 bases and J lost 1, with 11 bases in between. The CDR3 spells CASSESGQKNTEAFF. CDR3 sequence (DNA): TGTGCCAGCAGTGAATCGGGACAAAAGAACACTGAAGCTTTCTTT. Supplemented by reference TRBV2 and TRBJ1-1, the full variable domain reads EPEVTQTPSHQVTQMGQEVILRCVPISNHLYFYWYRQILGQKVEFLVSFYNNEISEKSEIFDDQFSVERPDGSNFTLKIRSTKLEDSAMYFCASSESGQKNTEAFFGQGTRLTVV.

The V and J genes are TRBV7-2 and TRBJ2-3; TRBD2 aligns across 7 bases. This CDR3 is built from 14 residues. V dropped 6 bases and J dropped 2; count of bases not matched to a gene: 5. Germline V gene sequence: CDR1 SGHTA, CDR2 FQGNSA. In DNA form, the CDR3 reads TGTGCCAGCAGGCGAGCGGGGTACACAGATACGCAGTATTTT. It specifies CASRRAGYTDTQYF.

This chain uses TRBV12-5 with TRBJ1-1, with D uncertain. CDR1 and CDR2 from the germline V gene are LGHNT and FRNRAP. The CDR3 spans 15 residues. The V end was cut by 3 bases, the J end by 2 bases, with 13 bases between. The CDR3 is CASGFNIQVNTEAFF. The CDR3 nucleotides read TGTGCTAGTGGTTTCAATATTCAGGTTAACACTGAAGCTTTCTTT.

This clonotype was seen a few times. In DNA form, the CDR3 reads TGCGCCAGCAGCCAAGATACGGGGGAGGGTAGGGAAAAACTGTTTTTT. Translated: CASSQDTGEGREKLFF. The chain couples TRBV4-3 to TRBJ1-4; D possibly corresponds to TRBD1 (5 bases). This CDR3 is 16 amino acids long. Germline values: CDR1 LGHNA, CDR2 YSLEER. Trimming took off 0 bases at V and 8 bases at J, with 16 bases between the two ends.

The rearrangement joins TRBV7-2 to TRBJ2-5; TRBD1 aligns across 11 bases. The CDR3 covers 15 residues. Trimming removed 4 bases from V and 5 bases from J; junction bases left unmatched: 6. In germline, CDR1 is SGHTA, CDR2 FQGNSA. CDR3 in amino acids: CASSWTGGAKETQYF. Here the CDR3 DNA reads TGTGCCAGCAGCTGGACAGGGGGCGCGAAGGAGACCCAGTACTTC. The full variable domain, rest sourced from reference TRBV7-2 and TRBJ2-5, is GAGVSQSPSNKVTEKGKDVELRCDPISGHTALYWYRQSLGQGLEFLIYFQGNSAPDKSGLPSDRFSAERTGGSVSTLTIQRTQQEDSAVYLCASSWTGGAKETQYFGPGTRLLVL.

This rearrangement joins TRBV5-8 to TRBJ2-3; the D call may be TRBD1 or TRBD2 (5 bases each). The CDR3 runs to 13 residues. The V gene's germline CDR1 is SGHTS and CDR2 YDEGEE. V gave up 8 bases and J gave up 3 bases, with 13 bases separating them. The CDR3 is CASGPGRTDTQYF. The CDR3 nucleotides are TGTGCCAGTGGGCCAGGGAGAACAGATACGCAGTATTTT.

This sequence joins TRBV29-1 and TRBJ1-5, with a tentative D call TRBD1 (5 bases). In germline, CDR1 is SQVTM, CDR2 ANQGSEA. This CDR3 spans 12 amino acids. The germline V and J ends were trimmed by 6 bases and 4 bases, with 10 bases remaining between them. CDR3 protein: CSVGASNQPQHF. For the CDR3, the DNA is TGCAGCGTCGGGGCCTCAAATCAGCCCCAGCATTTT.

This chain links TRBV29-1 with TRBJ1-2; no clear D. Trimming removed 4 bases at V and 4 bases at J, with 16 bases between. The CDR3 consists of 14 residues. CDR1 is SQVTM and CDR2 is ANQGSEA in the germline V gene. The CDR3 loop reads CSVVGGFPSYGYTF. The CDR3 nucleotides are TGCAGCGTTGTTGGAGGGTTTCCCTCCTATGGCTACACCTTC. Based on the CDR3 plus reference TRBV29-1 and TRBJ1-2, the full variable domain is SAVISQKPSRDICQRGTSLTIQCQVDSQVTMMFWYRQQPGQSLTLIATANQGSEATYESGFVIDKFPISRPNLTFSTLTVSNMSPEDSSIYLCSVVGGFPSYGYTFGSGTRLTVV.

The genes are TRBV28 and TRBJ2-2; TRBD2 might be the D (7 bases). V shed 6 bases and J shed 0 bases, with 11 bases lying between them. CDR3 length: 15 amino acids. Germline loops: CDR1 MDHEN, CDR2 SYDVKM. CDR3 region: CASRGEGANTGELFF. The CDR3 DNA sequence: TGTGCCAGCAGAGGGGAGGGGGCGAACACCGGGGAGCTGTTTTTT. The complete variable domain, with remaining parts taken from reference TRBV28 and TRBJ2-2, reads DVKVTQSSRYLVKRTGEKVFLECVQDMDHENMFWYRQDPGLGLRLIYFSYDVKMKEKGDIPEGYSVSREKKERFSLILESASTNQTSMYLCASRGEGANTGELFFGEGSRLTVL.

The table lists this clonotype with a few counts. The CDR3 loop reads CASSWDLRSPSMNTEAFF. The DNA of the CDR3 is TGTGCCAGCAGTTGGGACCTCAGATCTCCTTCGATGAACACTGAAGCTTTCTTT. This chain links TRBV12-3 or TRBV12-4 with TRBJ1-1, with a weak D call TRBD1 (5 bases). V was clipped by 4 bases and J by 0 bases, with 21 bases between them. The CDR3 is made up of 18 amino acids.

The chain links TRBV4-1 to TRBJ1-1; D might be TRBD1 (6 bases). CDR1 MGHRA and CDR2 YSYEKL come from the germline V gene. This CDR3 has 14 residues. Trimming removed 0 bases at V and 5 bases at J, with 10 bases between. In DNA, the CDR3 is TGCGCCAGCAGCCAAGAGGGGGCCGGGACTGAAGCTTTCTTT. Amino acid sequence: CASSQEGAGTEAFF.

The chain links TRBV20-1 to TRBJ2-7, with TRBD2 as a possible D gene (7 bases). Looked up from germline, CDR1 is DFQATT and CDR2 is SNEGSKA (reference sequence). CDR3 length: 15 residues. Trimming took 0 bases from V and 5 from J, leaving 17 bases between them. CDR3 in DNA: TGCAGTGCTAGAGATGGGACGGGGGGCAACCACGAGCAGTACTTC. As protein: CSARDGTGGNHEQYF.

This clonotype was detected a few times. A far larger clone is just one base off, so this is likely a read error. This chain uses TRBV7-3 with TRBJ1-1; TRBD1 might be the D (5 bases). Germline V gene data show CDR1 as SGHTA and CDR2 as FQGTGA. The CDR3 has 13 residues. The CDR3 region is CAGSLDRNTEAFF. CDR3 coding DNA: TGTGCCGGCAGCTTAGACAGGAACACTGAAGCTTTCTTT.

This clonotype was counted a few times. Relative to the germline gene, one junction end is altered; a read error may explain this. The chain is built from TRBV5-1 and TRBJ2-1; a possible D gene is TRBD2 (7 bases). CDR1 and CDR2 (germline): SGHRS, YFSETQ. The CDR3 length is 15 residues. The CDR3 region has the DNA TGCACCAGCAGCTTGGAGGGGGGGGGCTACAATGAGCAGTTCTTC. It is translated as CTSSLEGGGYNEQFF.

The chain is built from TRBV7-2 and TRBJ1-5, with no clear D. V lost 8 bases and J lost 0, with 14 bases in between. The CDR3 is made up of 15 amino acids. Germline CDR1 reads SGHTA; CDR2 reads FQGNSA. CDR3 sequence (DNA): TGTGCCAGCCGAGGCCGGGGAGATAGCAATCAGCCCCAGCATTTT. Encoded protein: CASRGRGDSNQPQHF.

A few counts support this clonotype. The rearrangement joins TRBV4-2 to TRBJ2-7; a possible D gene is TRBD1 (5 bases). Germline loops: CDR1 LGHNA, CDR2 YNFKEQ. Trimming stripped 0 bases from V and 7 bases from J, with 16 bases between. The CDR3 contains 15 residues. The CDR3 bases are TGTGCCAGCAGCCAAGATGCCAGGGTCGCGAGGGAGCAGTACTTC. Amino acid sequence: CASSQDARVAREQYF.

This clonotype came up a few times. Sequence at one end of the junction differs from germline and may be a read error. The rearrangement uses TRBV7-2 and TRBJ1-1; no clear D gene. The CDR3 spans 14 residues. The germline V gene has CDR1 SGHTA and CDR2 FQGNSA. The CDR3 DNA reads TGTGCCAGCAGCTCCAGCCTTACCTACACTGTAGCTTTCTTT. It encodes CASSSSLTYTVAFF.

Comments on this clonotype: At one end, the junction sequence differs from germline, possibly due to a read error. This chain links TRBV7-2 with TRBJ2-5, with D unresolved. CDR1 and CDR2 (germline): SGHTA, FQGNSA. The CDR3 has 14 amino acids. The CDR3 bases are TGTGTCAGCAGCCAAGGGCTAGGTCCAGCGACCCAGTACTTC. Its protein is CVSSQGLGPATQYF.

This chain uses TRBV20-1 with TRBJ1-1; 11 positions agree with TRBD1. CDR3 length: 16 residues. Germline CDR1 reads DFQATT; CDR2 reads SNEGSKA (reference sequence). The J segment lost 5 bases and the V segment lost 3 bases, leaving 11 bases of the junction unmatched. This chain's CDR3 is CSASNLDRGQSTEAFF. DNA for the CDR3: TGCAGTGCTAGTAACTTGGACAGGGGGCAAAGTACTGAAGCTTTCTTT.

This clonotype turned up a few times. The V call is TRBV5-1, the J call TRBJ1-4; 9 bases are shared with TRBD1. With V trimmed by 6 bases and J by 5 bases, 5 bases remained unmatched. The CDR3 is 14 amino acids. CDR1 is SGHRS, CDR2 YFSETQ, per germline. The CDR3 sequence: CASTSGTGNEKLFF. The CDR3 region has the DNA TGCGCCAGCACCTCCGGGACAGGGAATGAAAAACTGTTTTTT. Full variable domain (remainder filled in from reference TRBV5-1 and TRBJ1-4): KAGVTQTPRYLIKTRGQQVTLSCSPISGHRSVSWYQQTPGQGLQFLFEYFSETQRNKGNFPGRFSGRQFSNSRSEMNVSTLELGDSALYLCASTSGTGNEKLFFGSGTQLSVL.

CDR3 nucleotides: TGTGCCAGCAGTTACTCGCAGACTTCATACGAGCAGTACTTC. This gives the protein CASSYSQTSYEQYF. The chain has TRBV6-6 and TRBJ2-7, with no clear D. This CDR3 has 14 residues. Germline loops: CDR1 MNHNY, CDR2 SVGAGI (reference sequence). V lost 0 bases and J lost 4, with 10 bases in between.

This clonotype was observed a handful of times. The V and J genes are TRBV13 and TRBJ2-1; 7 bases match TRBD2. This CDR3 is built from 16 residues. V was pared by 5 bases and J by 0 bases, with 7 bases of the junction left unmatched. The V gene's germline CDR1 is PRHDT and CDR2 FYEKMQ (reference sequence). In DNA form, the CDR3 reads TGTGCCAGCAGCACTAGCGATCAGTCCTCCTACAATGAGCAGTTCTTC. It specifies CASSTSDQSSYNEQFF.

V usage is TRBV20-1 and J usage is TRBJ1-6; D unclear. Germline V CDR1 and CDR2: DFQATT, SNEGSKA (reference sequence). V was clipped by 2 bases and J by 13 bases, with 15 bases between them. This CDR3 region has 13 residues. This CDR3 is CSARQDQLEPLHF. In DNA form, the CDR3 reads TGCAGTGCTAGACAGGACCAGCTTGAGCCCCTCCACTTT.